This TCR beta chain was identified during a study of blood T cell repertoires in COVID-19. Study overall: Samples came from the United States, Italy and Spain, spanning acute and convalescent COVID-19. Sample material is recorded as cDNA or gDNA derived from T cells, B-cell-depleted T cells, or PBMCs.

Per the original data handling: For nucleated cells, counts were estimated from reference gene primer amplification. This table comes from immunoSEQ multiplex PCR, and its TCRdb copy is limited to in-frame clones, with some not included. For V, J and clone size, that table is used; D and trimming come from the DNA. The sample comprises some 67,000 clones, around 89% of which are singletons, and 1.2% rests with the top ten. Trimming removed 5 bases from V and 0 bases from J, with 10 bases in between. The CDR3 has 14 amino acids. The germline V gene has CDR1 SGHVS and CDR2 FQNEAQ. The receptor was isolated from a woman aged 60-75 years with acute or convalescent COVID-19. This chain links TRBV7-8 with TRBJ1-2; D is ambiguous. Sequenced material: peripheral blood. The DNA for the CDR3 is TGTGCCAGCAGCATGACACGATCTAACTATGGCTACACCTTC. It codes for CASSMTRSNYGYTF.